This is a list of T cell receptor beta chains from one sample in a study of OX40 agonist ivuxolimab in advanced cancers. Profiling relied on immunoSEQ multiplex PCR, and the TCRdb table lists in-frame clones only, not all of them. The data hold about 29,000 clones, with approximately 91% observed a single time. The source was CD4+ or CD8+ T cells sorted from blood, collected in a trial of the OX40 agonist ivuxolimab. These receptors were collected from an adult with an advanced solid tumor such as melanoma, head and neck, liver or kidney cancer. Each CDR3 is given with its conserved first and last residue. Each record gives: J gene, D gene, clone size, V gene, CDR3 protein, CDR3 DNA. A D gene is named only where the DNA matches it firmly. Rows give clone size only sometimes, using once, few, many, or a class for an expanded clone.

TRBJ2-3 . . TRBV11-3 CASSSYTDTDTQYF TGTGCCAGCAGCTCCTATACCGATACAGATACGCAGTATTTT
TRBJ2-7 . . TRBV19 CASGHVGSSYEQYF TGTGCCAGTGGACATGTAGGGAGCTCCTACGAGCAGTACTTC
TRBJ1-5 TRBD1 . TRBV7-9 CASSPETGEDNQPQHF TGTGCCAGCAGCCCCGAGACAGGGGAGGACAATCAGCCCCAGCATTTT
TRBJ2-3 . . TRBV6-5 CASWSTDTQYF TGTGCCAGCTGGAGCACAGATACGCAGTATTTT
TRBJ2-6 . . TRBV19 CASSIGDGLTF TGTGCCAGTAGTATAGGGGACGGCCTGACTTTC
TRBJ2-1 . . TRBV16 CASSPGAYNEQFF TGTGCCAGCAGCCCCGGGGCTTACAATGAGCAGTTCTTC
TRBJ2-5 TRBD2 . TRBV4-1 CASSQIKLAGWETQYF TGCGCCAGCAGCCAAATAAAGTTAGCGGGCTGGGAGACCCAGTACTTC
TRBJ2-5 . . TRBV19 CASRPATQTETQYF TGTGCCAGTAGGCCAGCCACGCAGACAGAGACCCAGTACTTC
TRBJ2-5 TRBD1 . TRBV5-1 CASSLEGTGAETQYF TGCGCCAGCAGCTTGGAGGGGACAGGGGCAGAGACCCAGTACTTC
TRBJ1-5 . . TRBV7-3 CASSSPLAGPYSNQPQHF TGTGCCAGCAGCTCGCCCTTGGCAGGGCCATATAGCAATCAGCCCCAGCATTTT
TRBJ1-5 . . TRBV9 CASSVGPASNQPQHF TGTGCCAGCAGCGTAGGCCCGGCTAGCAATCAGCCCCAGCATTTT
TRBJ1-1 . . TRBV5-1 CASSLNRVHNTEAFF TGCGCCAGCAGCTTGAACAGGGTACATAACACTGAAGCTTTCTTT
TRBJ2-2 TRBD2 . TRBV6-1 CAISELAGLTGELFF TGTGCCATCAGTGAGCTAGCGGGCCTCACCGGGGAGCTGTTTTTT
TRBJ1-2 . . TRBV6-6 CATLMRGYTF TGTGCCACCCTCATGAGGGGCTACACCTTC
TRBJ2-7 TRBD1 . TRBV7-2 CASSLKGTDYEQYF TGTGCCAGCAGCTTAAAGGGGACAGACTACGAGCAGTACTTC
TRBJ1-5 . . TRBV5-3 CASSSTSEDNQPQHF TGTGCCAGCAGCTCGACATCAGAGGACAATCAGCCCCAGCATTTT
TRBJ1-4 . once TRBV27 CASSLTGFQEKLFF TGTGCCAGCAGTCTCACAGGTTTTCAGGAAAAACTGTTTTTT
TRBJ1-1 TRBD1 . TRBV6-1 CASSEGTGWTEAFF TGTGCCAGCAGTGAAGGGACAGGGTGGACTGAAGCTTTCTTT
TRBJ1-1 . . TRBV19 CASSRRGTEAFF TGTGCCAGTAGTCGACGGGGCACTGAAGCTTTCTTT
TRBJ1-1 . . TRBV4-1 CASSQTGWDTEAFF TGCGCCAGCAGCCAAACTGGGTGGGACACTGAAGCTTTCTTT
TRBJ2-7 TRBD2 . TRBV13 CASSFLAGGVSSYEQYF TGTGCCAGCAGCTTTTTAGCGGGGGGAGTGAGCTCCTACGAGCAGTACTTC
TRBJ2-7 TRBD1 . TRBV7-9 CASSSSYSGQSYEQYF TGTGCCAGCAGCTCATCCTATTCGGGACAGTCCTACGAGCAGTACTTC
TRBJ2-3 TRBD2 once TRBV11-2 CASSSGTSGGQYF TGTGCCAGCAGCTCCGGGACTAGCGGGGGGCAGTATTTT
TRBJ2-1 . . TRBV15 CATSSLVLSEQFF TGTGCCACCAGCAGTCTGGTCCTCAGTGAGCAGTTCTTC
TRBJ2-1 . . TRBV5-1 CASSFFGSSYNEQFF TGCGCCAGCAGCTTTTTCGGGTCCTCCTACAATGAGCAGTTCTTC
TRBJ1-5 . . TRBV6-5 CASSSTRYSNQPQHF TGTGCCAGCAGTTCCACCAGATATAGCAATCAGCCCCAGCATTTT
TRBJ1-5 . . TRBV5-5 CASSPGGAGQPQHF TGTGCCAGCAGCCCGGGGGGGGCAGGACAGCCCCAGCATTTT
TRBJ2-1 . . TRBV4-3 CASSQTTGTIEQFF TGCGCCAGCAGCCAAACTACCGGGACAATTGAGCAGTTCTTC
TRBJ2-1 TRBD2 . TRBV10-3 CAIPGLAGEQFF TGTGCCATCCCGGGACTAGCGGGAGAGCAGTTCTTC
TRBJ2-1 TRBD1 once TRBV7-6 CASSRRTGGHNEQFF TGTGCCAGCAGTCGCAGGACAGGGGGCCACAATGAGCAGTTCTTC
TRBJ2-7 TRBD2 . TRBV2 CASSNLAGGLSYEQYF TGTGCCAGCAGTAACCTAGCGGGAGGACTTTCCTACGAGCAGTACTTC
TRBJ2-1 TRBD2 once TRBV9 CASSDGTTLNEQFF TGTGCCAGCAGCGACGGGACTACCCTCAATGAGCAGTTCTTC
TRBJ1-1 . . TRBV7-3 CASSPGPQNTEAFF TGTGCCAGCAGCCCGGGACCCCAGAACACTGAAGCTTTCTTT
TRBJ1-2 . . TRBV19 CASSIGGRWGGYTF TGTGCCAGTAGTATTGGAGGCAGGTGGGGTGGCTACACCTTC
TRBJ1-4 TRBD1 . TRBV2 CASRGTGDEKLFF TGTGCCAGCAGGGGGACAGGGGATGAAAAACTGTTTTTT
TRBJ1-1 . . TRBV5-6 CASSLASGGTDTEAFF TGTGCCAGCAGCTTGGCCTCAGGCGGCACGGACACTGAAGCTTTCTTT
TRBJ2-7 TRBD1 . TRBV30 CAWADGTGSYEQYF TGTGCCTGGGCGGACGGGACAGGTTCCTACGAGCAGTACTTC
TRBJ2-2 . . TRBV6-6 CASSYSAVTGELFF TGTGCCAGCAGTTACTCGGCAGTCACCGGGGAGCTGTTTTTT
TRBJ2-5 TRBD2 . TRBV9 CASSVSAGVQETQYF TGTGCCAGCAGCGTCTCGGCGGGAGTACAAGAGACCCAGTACTTC
TRBJ1-5 TRBD1 once TRBV13 CASSMGTGAQPQHF TGTGCCAGCAGCATGGGGACAGGGGCTCAGCCCCAGCATTTT
TRBJ2-5 . . TRBV2 CASIGASETQYF TGTGCCAGCATCGGCGCCTCAGAGACCCAGTACTTC
TRBJ2-3 . . TRBV11-2 CASSFSGSLTDTQYF TGTGCCAGCAGCTTCTCGGGGAGCTTGACAGATACGCAGTATTTT
TRBJ2-1 TRBD2 . TRBV7-2 CASSLDWREAYNEQFF TGTGCCAGCAGCTTAGACTGGCGGGAGGCCTACAATGAGCAGTTCTTC
TRBJ2-7 . . TRBV6-5 CASSYLPLSREQYF TGTGCCAGCAGTTACTTACCGCTCTCCAGAGAGCAGTACTTC
TRBJ1-2 TRBD1 . TRBV12-5 CASGSTGLMRGYTF TGTGCTAGTGGTTCGACAGGGCTGATGAGGGGCTACACCTTC
TRBJ2-7 . once TRBV21-1 CASRGDSNSYEQYF TGTGCCAGCAGGGGGGACAGTAATTCCTACGAGCAGTACTTC
TRBJ1-2 . few TRBV28 CASSLTSRGYTF TGTGCCAGCAGCCTGACCTCAAGGGGCTACACCTTC
TRBJ2-3 . . TRBV27 CASSLLGVRGATDTQYF TGTGCCAGCAGTTTATTGGGTGTTCGGGGGGCCACAGATACGCAGTATTTT
TRBJ2-5 . . TRBV15 CATVHPGYQETQYF TGTGCCACCGTCCATCCAGGGTACCAAGAGACCCAGTACTTC
TRBJ2-3 . . TRBV27 CASSLSTTDTQYF TGTGCCAGCAGTTTAAGTACCACAGATACGCAGTATTTT